This TCR beta chain is drawn from a study of long-term antiretroviral therapy in people with HIV. Study-wide results and caveats: Pre-ART expanded TRB clones stayed dominant throughout, though often decreasing after ART. Controls had broader CDR3 length ranges than HIV repertoires did.

At the survey level, the v3.0 immunoSEQ assay was run. Sequencing used immunoSEQ multiplex PCR; TCRdb keeps in-frame clones, though not all of them. The sample includes fewer than 30,000 clones, around 90% of them seen just once. A remark on this clone: As yet, its antigen is unknown.

This sequence was found in a man aged 30-40 years with HIV. This specimen consisted of unsorted PBMCs, obtained more than 4.4 years after starting antiretroviral therapy.

The CDR3 DNA is TGTGCCAGCAGTGACAGGGCGGACAGTCCCAATGAGCAGTTCTTC. Amino acid sequence: CASSDRADSPNEQFF. J is TRBJ2-1 and V is TRBV6-4; D might be TRBD1 (6 bases). The germline V gene has CDR1 MRHNA and CDR2 SNTAGT. V was pared by 2 bases and J by 6 bases, with 14 bases between. The CDR3 runs 15 residues.